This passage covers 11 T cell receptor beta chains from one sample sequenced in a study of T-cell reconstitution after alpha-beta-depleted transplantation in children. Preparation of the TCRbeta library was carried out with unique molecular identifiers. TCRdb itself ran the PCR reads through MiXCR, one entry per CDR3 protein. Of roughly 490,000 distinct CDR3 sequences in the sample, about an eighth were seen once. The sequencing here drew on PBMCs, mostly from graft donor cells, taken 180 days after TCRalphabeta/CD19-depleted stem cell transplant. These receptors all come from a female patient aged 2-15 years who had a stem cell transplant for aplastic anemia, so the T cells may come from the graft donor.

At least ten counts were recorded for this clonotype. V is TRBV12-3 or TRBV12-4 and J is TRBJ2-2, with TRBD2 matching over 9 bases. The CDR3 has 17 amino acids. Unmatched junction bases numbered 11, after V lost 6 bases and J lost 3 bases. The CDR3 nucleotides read TGTGCCAGCAGCCAGCGCGCAGCGGGAGGATACACCGGGGAGCTGTTTTTT. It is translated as CASSQRAAGGYTGELFF.

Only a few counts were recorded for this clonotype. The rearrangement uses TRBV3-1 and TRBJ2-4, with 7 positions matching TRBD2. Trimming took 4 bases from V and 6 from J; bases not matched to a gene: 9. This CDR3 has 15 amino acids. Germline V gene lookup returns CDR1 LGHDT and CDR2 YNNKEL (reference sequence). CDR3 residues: CASSPLKGGINIQYF. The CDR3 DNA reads TGTGCCAGCAGCCCTCTGAAGGGAGGGATAAACATTCAGTACTTC.

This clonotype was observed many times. The CDR3 protein is CASSDPGTTSYTEAFF. In nucleotides, the CDR3 is TGCGCCAGCAGCGACCCCGGGACAACTTCTTACACTGAAGCTTTCTTT. The rearrangement joins TRBV5-1 to TRBJ1-1, with D possibly TRBD1 on 6 matching bases. The CDR3 consists of 16 residues. CDR1 and CDR2 (germline): SGHRS, YFSETQ. Between the trimmed V and J ends, which lost 4 bases and 3 bases, there was a span of 19 bases. The full variable domain, rest sourced from reference TRBV5-1 and TRBJ1-1, is KAGVTQTPRYLIKTRGQQVTLSCSPISGHRSVSWYQQTPGQGLQFLFEYFSETQRNKGNFPGRFSGRQFSNSRSEMNVSTLELGDSALYLCASSDPGTTSYTEAFFGQGTRLTVV.

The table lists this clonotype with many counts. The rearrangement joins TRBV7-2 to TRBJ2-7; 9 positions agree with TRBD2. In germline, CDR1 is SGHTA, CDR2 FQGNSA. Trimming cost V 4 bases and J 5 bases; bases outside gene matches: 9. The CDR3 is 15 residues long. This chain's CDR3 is CASSSLAGGPHEQYF. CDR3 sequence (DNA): TGTGCCAGCAGCTCCTTGGCGGGAGGGCCCCACGAGCAGTACTTC.

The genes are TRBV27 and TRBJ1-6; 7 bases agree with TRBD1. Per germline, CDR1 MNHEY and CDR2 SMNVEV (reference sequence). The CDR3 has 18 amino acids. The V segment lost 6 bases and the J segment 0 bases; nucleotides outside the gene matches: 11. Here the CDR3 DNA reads TGTGCCAGCAGCCCGAGACAGGGTATCGGCTCCTATAATTCACCCCTCCACTTT. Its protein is CASSPRQGIGSYNSPLHF.

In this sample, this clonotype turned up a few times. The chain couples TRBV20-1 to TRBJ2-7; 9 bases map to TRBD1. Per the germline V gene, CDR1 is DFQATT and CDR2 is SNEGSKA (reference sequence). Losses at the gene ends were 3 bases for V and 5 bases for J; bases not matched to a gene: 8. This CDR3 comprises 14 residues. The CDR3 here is CSARPPGQGNEQYF. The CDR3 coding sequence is TGCAGTGCTAGGCCTCCGGGACAGGGTAACGAGCAGTACTTC.

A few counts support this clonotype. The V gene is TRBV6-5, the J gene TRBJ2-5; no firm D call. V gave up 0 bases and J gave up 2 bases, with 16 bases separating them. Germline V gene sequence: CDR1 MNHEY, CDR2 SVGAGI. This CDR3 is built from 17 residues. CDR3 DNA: TGTGCCAGCAGTTACTCAGCTCGCTGGCCGGGTCAAGAGACCCAGTACTTC. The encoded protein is CASSYSARWPGQETQYF.

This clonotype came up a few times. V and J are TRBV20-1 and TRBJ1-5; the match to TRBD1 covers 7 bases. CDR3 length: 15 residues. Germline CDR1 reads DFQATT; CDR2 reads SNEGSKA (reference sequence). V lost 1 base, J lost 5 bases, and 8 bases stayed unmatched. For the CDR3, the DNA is TGCAGTGCTAGAGTCCCCGGGACAGAAGATCAGCCCCAGCATTTT. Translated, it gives CSARVPGTEDQPQHF.

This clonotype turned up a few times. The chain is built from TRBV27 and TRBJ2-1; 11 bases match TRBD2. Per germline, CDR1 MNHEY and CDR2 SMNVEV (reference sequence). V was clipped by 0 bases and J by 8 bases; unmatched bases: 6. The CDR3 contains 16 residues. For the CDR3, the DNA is TGTGCCAGCAGTTTATCAACTAGCGGGAGTGGTTATGAGCAGTTCTTC. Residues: CASSLSTSGSGYEQFF.

The CDR3 region has the DNA TGCAGCGTTGAATTAGCCTTCGCGAACACCGGGGAGCTGTTTTTT. Translated, it gives CSVELAFANTGELFF. The chain couples TRBV29-1 to TRBJ2-2; D is unclear. V shed 2 bases and J shed 0 bases, with 10 bases lying between them. The CDR3 length is 15 residues. Germline-derived CDR1 and CDR2 are SQVTM and ANQGSEA.

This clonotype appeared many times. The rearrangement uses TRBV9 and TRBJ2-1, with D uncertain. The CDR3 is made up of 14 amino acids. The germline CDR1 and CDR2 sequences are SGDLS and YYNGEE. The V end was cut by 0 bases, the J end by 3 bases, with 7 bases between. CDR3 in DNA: TGTGCCAGCAGCGTAGGGCTGCTCTACAATGAGCAGTTCTTC. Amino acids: CASSVGLLYNEQFF.